The clone carrying this TCR beta chain was recorded a few times. This record comes from a study of T-cell memory formation after mild COVID-19. One entry per CDR3 protein results from TCRdb running MiXCR on the 5' RACE reads. Among approximately 42,000 distinct CDR3 sequences listed, over 6.5% were seen once. This CDR3 has 15 amino acids. The germline CDR1 and CDR2 sequences are LGHDT and YNNKEL (reference sequence). Trimming took 2 bases from V and 0 from J, leaving 8 bases between them. The material sequenced was PBMCs or a T cell subset sorted from them (not recorded which). The source is an adult who had mild COVID-19 (a few samples of this study predate the infection). Cell type and time point are not known. The chain uses TRBV3-1 and TRBJ1-3; no reliable D call. The CDR3 region is CASSQIPSSGNTIYF. Written as DNA, the CDR3 is TGTGCCAGCAGCCAAATCCCCAGCTCTGGAAACACCATATATTTT. Based on the CDR3 plus reference TRBV3-1 and TRBJ1-3, the full variable domain is DTAVSQTPKYLVTQMGNDKSIKCEQNLGHDTMYWYKQDSKKFLKIMFSYNNKELIINETVPNRFSPKSPDKAHLNLHINSLELGDSAVYFCASSQIPSSGNTIYFGEGSWLTVV.